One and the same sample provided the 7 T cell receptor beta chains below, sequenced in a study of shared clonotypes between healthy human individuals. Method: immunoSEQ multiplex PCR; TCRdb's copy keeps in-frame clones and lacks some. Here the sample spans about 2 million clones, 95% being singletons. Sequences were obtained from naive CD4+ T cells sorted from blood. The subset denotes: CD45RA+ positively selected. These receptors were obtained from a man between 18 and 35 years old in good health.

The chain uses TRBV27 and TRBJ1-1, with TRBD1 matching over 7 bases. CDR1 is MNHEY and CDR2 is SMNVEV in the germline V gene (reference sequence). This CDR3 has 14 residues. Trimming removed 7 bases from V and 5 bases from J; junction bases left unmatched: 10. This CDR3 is CASNPQGGGTEAFF. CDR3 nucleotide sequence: TGTGCCAGCAACCCCCAGGGGGGAGGGACTGAAGCTTTCTTT.

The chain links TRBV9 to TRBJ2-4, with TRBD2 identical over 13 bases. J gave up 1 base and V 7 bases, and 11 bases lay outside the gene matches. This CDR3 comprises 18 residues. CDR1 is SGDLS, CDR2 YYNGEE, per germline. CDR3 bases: TGTGCCAGCCAACCGGGACTAGCGGGATGGGAGGCCAAAAACATTCAGTACTTC. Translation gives CASQPGLAGWEAKNIQYF.

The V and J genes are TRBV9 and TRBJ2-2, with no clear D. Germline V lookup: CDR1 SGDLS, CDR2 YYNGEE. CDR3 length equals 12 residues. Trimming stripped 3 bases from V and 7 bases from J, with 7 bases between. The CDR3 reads CASSENFGELFF. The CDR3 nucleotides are TGTGCCAGCAGCGAGAATTTCGGGGAGCTGTTTTTT.

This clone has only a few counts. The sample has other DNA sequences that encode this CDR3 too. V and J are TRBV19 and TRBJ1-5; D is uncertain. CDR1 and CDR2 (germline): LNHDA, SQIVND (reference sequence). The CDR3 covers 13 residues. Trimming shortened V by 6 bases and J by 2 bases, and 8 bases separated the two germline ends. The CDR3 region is CASSSKGNQPQHF. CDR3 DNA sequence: TGTGCCAGTAGCAGTAAAGGCAATCAGCCCCAGCATTTT. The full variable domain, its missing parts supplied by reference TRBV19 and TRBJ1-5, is DGGITQSPKYLFRKEGQNVTLSCEQNLNHDAMYWYRQDPGQGLRLIYYSQIVNDFQKGDIAEGYSVSREKKESFPLTVTSAQKNPTAFYLCASSSKGNQPQHFGDGTRLSIL.

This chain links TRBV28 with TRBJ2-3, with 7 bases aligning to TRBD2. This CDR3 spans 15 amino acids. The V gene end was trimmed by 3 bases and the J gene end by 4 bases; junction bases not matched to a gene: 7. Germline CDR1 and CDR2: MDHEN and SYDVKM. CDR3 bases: TGTGCCAGCAGTTTCGGTCAGGGAGGGGCAGATACGCAGTATTTT. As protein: CASSFGQGGADTQYF.

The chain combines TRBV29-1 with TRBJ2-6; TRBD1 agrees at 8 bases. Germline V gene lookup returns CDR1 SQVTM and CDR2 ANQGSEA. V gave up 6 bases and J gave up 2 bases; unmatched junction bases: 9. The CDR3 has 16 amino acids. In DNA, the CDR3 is TGCAGCGTGGGGACAGGCGGGGTGGCTGGGGCCAACGTCCTGACTTTC. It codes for CSVGTGGVAGANVLTF.

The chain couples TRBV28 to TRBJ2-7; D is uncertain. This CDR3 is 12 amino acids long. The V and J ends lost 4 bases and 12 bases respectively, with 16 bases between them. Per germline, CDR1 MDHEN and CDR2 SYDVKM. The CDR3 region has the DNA TGTGCCAGCAGTTCCTCGAAGACGGAGTCGTACTTC. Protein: CASSSSKTESYF.